This is a list of T cell receptor beta chains from one sample in a study of T cell repertoires in cytomegalovirus infection. TCRdb processed the reads anew with MiXCR; each CDR3 protein has one entry. The sample has some 250,000 distinct CDR3 sequences; approximately 10% are singletons. The sequenced sample was PBMCs. Receptors were obtained from a human donor in good health (CMV status not recorded). Some clones in this sample may be carry-over from other donors' samples. CDR3s include the opening cysteine and the closing phenylalanine or tryptophan. A D gene is named only where the DNA matches it firmly. A clone size is listed for some rows: how often the clone was seen (once, few, many), or a class if it is expanded.

v_gene: TRBV6-2/TRBV6-3; j_gene: TRBJ2-7; abundance: -; d_gene: TRBD1; CDR3aa: CASRRTGGNEQYF; CDR3nt: TGTGCCAGCAGGCGAACAGGGGGGAACGAGCAGTACTTC
v_gene: TRBV28; j_gene: TRBJ2-6; abundance: few; d_gene: -; CDR3aa: CASSSGQLGGANVLTF; CDR3nt: TGTGCCAGCAGCTCAGGACAGCTTGGTGGGGCCAACGTCCTGACTTTC
v_gene: TRBV12-3/TRBV12-4; j_gene: TRBJ2-1; abundance: few; d_gene: -; CDR3aa: CASSPRVGNEQFF; CDR3nt: TGTGCCAGCAGTCCGCGGGTGGGGAATGAGCAGTTCTTC
v_gene: TRBV20-1; j_gene: TRBJ2-1; abundance: few; d_gene: -; CDR3aa: CSAPNYNEQFF; CDR3nt: TGCAGTGCTCCCAACTACAATGAGCAGTTCTTC
v_gene: TRBV7-2; j_gene: TRBJ1-2; abundance: many; d_gene: -; CDR3aa: CASSFDPAGWYTF; CDR3nt: TGTGCCAGCAGCTTCGATCCGGCGGGTTGGTACACCTTC
v_gene: TRBV6-2/TRBV6-3; j_gene: TRBJ2-1; abundance: -; d_gene: TRBD1; CDR3aa: CASSYPGQGSYNEQFF; CDR3nt: TGTGCCAGCAGTTATCCGGGACAGGGGTCTTACAATGAGCAGTTCTTC
v_gene: TRBV4-1; j_gene: TRBJ2-1; abundance: few; d_gene: -; CDR3aa: CASSQEEGMGQFF; CDR3nt: TGCGCCAGCAGCCAAGAAGAGGGAATGGGGCAGTTCTTC
v_gene: TRBV28; j_gene: TRBJ1-4; abundance: -; d_gene: -; CDR3aa: CASSFAGQPNEKLFF; CDR3nt: TGTGCCAGCAGTTTCGCAGGGCAGCCTAATGAAAAACTGTTTTTT
v_gene: TRBV20-1; j_gene: TRBJ1-6; abundance: many; d_gene: TRBD1; CDR3aa: CSARGPGQGRSYNSPLHF; CDR3nt: TGCAGTGCCAGAGGTCCGGGACAGGGCCGCTCCTATAATTCACCCCTCCACTTT
v_gene: TRBV7-2; j_gene: TRBJ2-5; abundance: many; d_gene: TRBD2; CDR3aa: CASSLAGTKETQYF; CDR3nt: TGTGCCAGCAGCTTAGCGGGGACTAAAGAGACCCAGTACTTC
v_gene: TRBV4-3; j_gene: TRBJ1-2; abundance: many; d_gene: TRBD1; CDR3aa: CASSQSDRLGNYGYTF; CDR3nt: TGCGCCAGCAGCCAATCGGACAGGTTGGGCAACTATGGCTACACCTTC
v_gene: TRBV14; j_gene: TRBJ1-1; abundance: -; d_gene: TRBD1; CDR3aa: CASSQWGQGVNTEAFF; CDR3nt: TGTGCCAGCAGCCAGTGGGGACAGGGCGTGAACACTGAAGCTTTCTTT
v_gene: TRBV19; j_gene: TRBJ2-1; abundance: many; d_gene: TRBD2; CDR3aa: CASSIVAGEPYNEQFF; CDR3nt: TGTGCCAGTAGTATAGTCGCGGGAGAACCCTACAATGAGCAGTTCTTC
v_gene: TRBV29-1; j_gene: TRBJ1-1; abundance: few; d_gene: TRBD1; CDR3aa: CSVRTGTMNTEAFF; CDR3nt: TGCAGCGTTCGGACAGGGACCATGAACACTGAAGCTTTCTTT